This TCR beta chain was retrieved from a study of T cells in Graves' hyperthyroidism and ophthalmopathy. General observations from the study: Separation of ophthalmopathy from stable hyperthyroidism was achieved by a 13 V-J model. Most thyroid clonotypes expanded above 0.001 appeared in blood too.

Regions amplified from RNA transcripts were the TCR beta CDR3 regions. The TCR CDR3 was amplified in a first-round RT-PCR using the HTBI primer set. TCRdb re-called the multiplex PCR reads with MiXCR, one entry per CDR3 protein. The data hold about 350,000 distinct CDR3 sequences, with roughly 18% observed a single time. The V end was cut by 5 bases, the J end by 15 bases, with 14 bases between. CDR3 length: 11 amino acids. The germline CDR1 and CDR2 sequences are MNHEY and SMNVEV (reference sequence). Many counts were recorded for this clonotype. The antigen is not known. This sequence joins TRBV27 and TRBJ1-5; D remains ambiguous. Sequencing was performed on blood. The sequence came from a woman aged 40 to 50 with Graves' ophthalmopathy. Here the CDR3 reads CASSPRGCRHF. Written as DNA, the CDR3 is TGTGCCAGCAGTCCCCGAGGATGTCGGCATTTT.